This T cell receptor beta chain comes out of a study of T cells in Graves' hyperthyroidism and ophthalmopathy (dated by TCRdb to about 2019). A note on the overall study: To identify TCR V-J signatures that set the groups apart, the researchers used a discovery cohort of 90 to 100 patients, made up of around 42 with Graves' ophthalmopathy and 55 to 65 with stable Graves' hyperthyroidism. Prospective prediction of ophthalmopathy was tested in an independent validation cohort consisting of under 20 hyperthyroidism patients and about 17 patients who later progressed to ophthalmopathy. The roughly 99 discovery patients were divided at random into training and test sets in a 7:3 ratio. In addition, the study compared T-cell repertoires in thyroid tissue and in blood from a handful of Graves' hyperthyroidism patients. Following sampling, methimazole starting at 30 mg daily was given to hyperthyroidism patients, and high-dose intravenous methylprednisolone was given to ophthalmopathy patients. The paper reports TCR Vbeta CDR3 sequencing of over 120 peripheral blood samples: around 41 ophthalmopathy, about 75 hyperthyroidism and around 17 progressor patients. The full study reports these points: A 13 V-J signature model separated ophthalmopathy from stable hyperthyroidism, with roughly 88% sensitivity and roughly 81% specificity in cross-validation and 80%/75% in testing. Most expanded thyroid clonotypes (frequency above 0.001) were also detected in blood, suggesting blood repertoires may reflect thyroid immune responses. Sample size was not statistically predetermined, and blinding of investigators to group allocation was not performed. In validation, the model predicted progression to ophthalmopathy a median of roughly 6.5 months before onset, with about 67% sensitivity and 72.22% specificity.

Graves' hyperthyroidism was defined as stable when no progression to ophthalmopathy occurred over 18 months of follow-up. The hyperthyroidism patients were between 18 and 65 years old and newly diagnosed, with a disease duration of less than 2 months. Patients with uncontrolled infections, other autoimmune diseases, pregnancy or lactation were excluded. Diagnoses were based on clinical symptoms, serum thyroxine and TRAb, thyroid ultrasound and orbital computed tomography. Trizol reagent was used to extract total RNA, and RNA quality was then checked on an Agilent 2100 Bioanalyzer. Amplification of TCR beta CDR3 regions was carried out from RNA transcripts. The first round of RT-PCR for the TCR CDR3 was performed with the HTBI primer set and the Qiagen OneStep RT-PCR kit. A second multiplex PCR round built the libraries, followed by size selection and purification. Paired-end sequencing of the libraries was performed with 100 bp reads on an Illumina HiSeq2000. In the paper's pipeline: SOAPnuke was used to process the raw data, with reads discarded if the reads contained adapters or uncalled bases, had a mean Phred below 15, or lacked an exact constant-primer or identifier match. COPE v1.2.5 was used to merge high-quality paired reads, and clonotypes were defined as unique nucleotide sequences. MiTCR v1.1 was used to align clonotypes to the IMGT TRBV, TRBD and TRBJ reference segments. Analysis was restricted to V-J combinations with a frequency above 0.0001, which covered 98% to 99.2% of repertoires. A TCS score was defined as the ratio of F50 (clonal expansion) to E x V (chaos), with BLOSUM62-based TCRdist applied between CDR3 peptides within each V-J. Welch's t-statistics and random forest reduced 500 to 650 V-J features to 10 to 15, which were used in a naive Bayes classifier (R e1071). The public reads were reprocessed in TCRdb via fastp at Q25 and MiXCR, keeping in-frame beta chains. All rows with the same CDR3 protein become a single entry with the most common DNA and genes. What appears here as the V and J calls and clone size reflects TCRdb's work, not the paper's. The sample data list about 540,000 distinct CDR3 sequences, and about 45% of these were observed just once. Roughly 8.2% of the sample is held by the ten biggest clonotypes.

This clonotype has at least ten counts. Its recognized antigen is unknown. Within one base of it there is no much larger clone, and no base qualities were kept. CDR1 is given as SGHVS and CDR2 as FQNEAQ, both from the germline V gene. Inclusive of the bounding cysteine and phenylalanine, the CDR3 is 14 residues long. Only the CDR3 region is kept as DNA, spanning 42 bases read in frame from base 1. A distance of 10 bases separates the germline ends of V and J, which lose 1 base and 4 bases respectively. This TCR was recovered from a woman between 18 and 30 years old with Graves' hyperthyroidism. Donor details come from another sample of the same person, matched by shared clones. Material: peripheral blood or thyroid tissue (not recorded which). The rearranged chain carries TRBV7-8 and TRBJ2-5; no D gene is confidently identified. The DNA is TGTGCCAGCAGCTTAGGTGCTGGTGGAGAGACCCAGTACTTC. Its coded protein is CASSLGAGGETQYF.